These 9 T cell receptor beta chains came from one sample sequenced in a study of blood T cell repertoires in COVID-19. The method was immunoSEQ multiplex PCR; TCRdb's version includes in-frame clones alone and lacks a portion of them. The sample includes some 240,000 clones, approximately 78% of them seen just once. The sequenced sample was peripheral blood. The origin of the receptors is a woman aged 55-69 years with active or convalescent COVID-19.

The rearrangement uses TRBV5-1 and TRBJ1-3; TRBD1 agrees at 7 bases. The CDR3 spans 16 residues. Germline lookup yields CDR1 SGHRS and CDR2 YFSETQ. V shed 3 bases, J shed 0 bases, and the junction held 6 bases outside the gene matches. CDR3 in DNA: TGCGCCAGCAGCTGGGGACAGTCAAGCTCTGGAAACACCATATATTTT. This encodes CASSWGQSSSGNTIYF.

The CDR3 is CASSPLQGWNTIYF. CDR3 sequence (DNA): TGTGCCAGCAGCCCCCTCCAGGGGTGGAACACCATATATTTT. The rearrangement links TRBV6-5 to TRBJ1-3; D is perhaps TRBD1 (6 bases). Trimming cost V 6 bases and J 7 bases, with 16 bases left between them. Germline V CDR1 and CDR2: MNHEY, SVGAGI. This CDR3 comprises 14 residues.

The chain recombines TRBV30 with TRBJ1-5; D might be TRBD1 (5 bases). The germline V gene has CDR1 GTSNPN and CDR2 SVGIG (reference sequence). The CDR3 is 14 residues long. The ends were cut back, 1 base at V and 7 bases at J, with 14 bases in the middle. CDR3 region: CAWSAGGGDQPQHF. CDR3 in DNA: TGTGCCTGGAGTGCGGGGGGTGGGGACCAGCCCCAGCATTTT.

V gene TRBV7-6 combines with J gene TRBJ1-6, with 10 bases aligning to TRBD1. Germline CDR1 is SGHVS and CDR2 is FNYEAQ. The CDR3 is 16 amino acids. The ends lost 5 bases at V and 9 bases at J; junction bases unmatched: 10. This CDR3 reads CASSLAWTGGFSPLHF. Here the CDR3 DNA reads TGTGCCAGCAGCCTTGCCTGGACAGGGGGATTTTCACCCCTCCACTTT.

The chain combines TRBV7-2 with TRBJ1-5, with D maybe TRBD1 (6 bases). CDR3 length equals 15 residues. Per the germline V gene, CDR1 is SGHTA and CDR2 is FQGNSA. V was clipped by 0 bases and J by 3 bases, with 9 bases between them. CDR3 loop: CASSLASGVNQPQHF. The CDR3 region has the DNA TGTGCCAGCAGCTTAGCCTCAGGGGTCAATCAGCCCCAGCATTTT.

This clone was seen a few times. This chain joins TRBV18 and TRBJ2-7, with 9 bases matching TRBD1. The CDR3 extends over 17 amino acids. V shed 6 bases and J 0 bases; nucleotides not matched to a gene: 12. The germline V gene has CDR1 KGHSH and CDR2 LQKENI. This chain's CDR3 is CASSPGQGPLPSYEQYF. The CDR3 DNA sequence: TGTGCCAGCTCCCCCGGACAGGGGCCGCTCCCCTCCTACGAGCAGTACTTC. Drawing the rest from reference TRBV18 and TRBJ2-7, the complete variable domain is NAGVMQNPRHLVRRRGQEARLRCSPMKGHSHVYWYRQLPEEGLKFMVYLQKENIIDESGMPKERFSAEFPKEGPSILRIQQVVRGDSAAYFCASSPGQGPLPSYEQYFGPGTRLTVT.

A single count supports this clone. The J gene is TRBJ1-6, the V gene TRBV12-3 or TRBV12-4, with D possibly matching TRBD1 (5 bases). Trimming stripped 4 bases from V and 13 bases from J, with 11 bases between. The CDR3 has 12 amino acids. CDR3 nucleotide sequence: TGTGCCAGCAGTTCTGGGGGACTGCCCCTCCACTTT. Translated: CASSSGGLPLHF.

This clone appeared once. V gene TRBV6-5 combines with J gene TRBJ1-5; D is undetermined. CDR1 is MNHEY and CDR2 is SVGAGI in the germline V gene. The CDR3 extends over 13 amino acids. Trimming took off 8 bases at V and 1 base at J, with 9 bases between the two ends. The CDR3 DNA reads as TGTGCCAGCGGTAGGGAGAGCAATCAGCCCCAGCATTTT. Its translation: CASGRESNQPQHF.

The V gene is TRBV5-8, the J gene TRBJ1-4, with TRBD1 identical over 9 bases. The CDR3 is made up of 15 amino acids. V lost 4 bases to trimming and J lost 6 bases; unmatched junction nucleotides: 7. The germline CDR1 and CDR2 sequences are SGHTS and YDEGEE. The CDR3 nucleotides read TGTGCCAGCAGCGCCGCCGGGACAGGGTATGAAAAACTGTTTTTT. Translated: CASSAAGTGYEKLFF.